This entry concerns a single T cell receptor beta chain. This sample was included in a study of blood T cell repertoires in COVID-19. Whole-study context: The samples span acute and convalescent COVID-19 from the United States, Italy and Spain. T cells, B-cell-depleted T cells, or PBMCs supplied cDNA or gDNA.

As processed by the authors: By means of reference gene primer amplification, nucleated cell counts were estimated. Clones were sequenced by immunoSEQ multiplex PCR, and TCRdb holds only the in-frame ones, with some missing. The V and J calls and clone size are taken from that table; D and trimming were inferred from the DNA. The sample has more than 90,000 clones, about 89% seen once. Germline loops: CDR1 SNHLY, CDR2 FYNNEI. The ends lost 4 bases at V and 0 bases at J; junction bases unmatched: 3. The CDR3 consists of 14 residues. The sequence came from a man aged 35-49 years with acute or convalescent COVID-19. The chain uses TRBV2 and TRBJ2-7; 7 positions agree with TRBD1. The sample consisted of peripheral blood. The CDR3 is CASSAQGPSYEQYF. The CDR3 DNA is TGTGCCAGCAGTGCACAGGGGCCCTCCTACGAGCAGTACTTC.